What follows are 14 T cell receptor beta chains derived from one specimen sequenced in a study of cytomegalovirus exposure and HLA in healthy donors. With 60 Vbeta and 13 Jbeta primers, the PCR was carried out. Sequencing used immunoSEQ multiplex PCR; TCRdb keeps in-frame clones, though not all of them. The sample records 150,000 to 200,000 clones, more than 80% being singletons. The sequencing sample was made of PBMCs. The receptors stem from a male donor in good health and CMV-seronegative.

V usage is TRBV4-3 and J usage is TRBJ2-1, with a tentative D call TRBD2 (7 bases). Trimming left V 3 bases short and J 2 bases short, with 11 bases between. Germline lookup yields CDR1 LGHNA and CDR2 YSLEER. This CDR3 spans 15 amino acids. CDR3 coding DNA: TGCGCCAGCAGCCACGTCGGGGGGCCCTACAATGAGCAGTTCTTC. This codes for CASSHVGGPYNEQFF.

This chain uses TRBV7-3 with TRBJ2-5; 9 bases are shared with TRBD2. This CDR3 comprises 15 residues. J lost 1 base, V lost 6 bases, and 6 bases had no gene match. CDR1 SGHTA and CDR2 FQGTGA come from the germline V gene. CDR3 coding DNA: TGTGCCAGCAGTGCGGGAGGGCTGGGCCAAGAGACCCAGTACTTC. It is translated as CASSAGGLGQETQYF.

V is TRBV5-1 and J is TRBJ2-1, with D maybe TRBD2 (7 bases). Germline loops: CDR1 SGHRS, CDR2 YFSETQ. CDR3 length equals 18 residues. The V gene lost 1 base and the J gene lost 0 bases, with 17 bases spanning the gap. CDR3 coding DNA: TGCGCCAGCAGCTTGCGGGACGGGGGGCTTAGCTCCTACAATGAGCAGTTCTTC. The encoded protein is CASSLRDGGLSSYNEQFF.

The chain couples TRBV19 to TRBJ1-4; D might be TRBD1 (5 bases). V was cut by 4 bases and J by 8 bases, with 17 bases left in between. The CDR3 covers 15 residues. From germline, CDR1 is LNHDA and CDR2 SQIVND (reference sequence). The CDR3: CASSTTAGPGEKLFF. As DNA, the CDR3 is TGTGCCAGTAGTACAACCGCGGGGCCCGGGGAAAAACTGTTTTTT.

The genes are TRBV4-2 and TRBJ2-7; D possibly corresponds to TRBD2 (6 bases). Trimming took 4 bases from V and 1 from J, leaving 14 bases between them. Germline CDR1 reads LGHNA; CDR2 reads YNFKEQ. The CDR3 totals 15 residues. CDR3 in DNA: TGTGCCAGCAGCCCCCGGGATAGCGGATCCTACGAGCAGTACTTC. Its translation is CASSPRDSGSYEQYF.

The chain employs TRBV11-2 and TRBJ2-1; 11 nucleotides align to TRBD2. This CDR3 has 14 residues. CDR1 and CDR2 (germline): SGHAT, FQNNGV. Unmatched junction bases numbered 6, after V lost 7 bases and J lost 7 bases. The CDR3 DNA follows: TGTGCCAGCAAATGGACTAGCGGGTTGAATGAGCAGTTCTTC. Its protein product is CASKWTSGLNEQFF.

The gene calls are TRBV19 and TRBJ1-2, with 9 nucleotides matching TRBD1. Germline CDR1 is LNHDA and CDR2 is SQIVND (reference sequence). This CDR3 spans 13 amino acids. V was clipped by 6 bases and J by 7 bases; unmatched bases: 6. The CDR3 is CASSEQGASGYTF. CDR3 DNA: TGTGCCAGTAGCGAACAGGGGGCTTCTGGCTACACCTTC.

The rearrangement uses TRBV9 and TRBJ2-7, with D uncertain. Per the germline V gene, CDR1 is SGDLS and CDR2 is YYNGEE. V was trimmed by 0 bases and J by 3 bases, leaving 10 bases between them. CDR3 size: 14 residues. CDR3 sequence (DNA): TGTGCCAGCAGCGTAGAGGCTAGAAGCTACGAGCAGTACTTC. This encodes CASSVEARSYEQYF. Together with reference TRBV9 and TRBJ2-7, the CDR3 gives the full variable domain: DSGVTQTPKHLITATGQRVTLRCSPRSGDLSVYWYQQSLDQGLQFLIQYYNGEERAKGNILERFSAQQFPDLHSELNLSSLELGDSALYFCASSVEARSYEQYFGPGTRLTVT.

J is TRBJ1-1 and V is TRBV28, with TRBD1 matching 9 bases. The junction had 9 bases not matched to a gene; V was cut back by 3 bases and J by 1 base. Germline V gene data show CDR1 as MDHEN and CDR2 as SYDVKM. The CDR3 is made up of 17 amino acids. CDR3 sequence: CASSFGQGLVENTEAFF. The CDR3 DNA sequence: TGTGCCAGCAGTTTTGGACAGGGGCTTGTAGAGAACACTGAAGCTTTCTTT.

This clone was recorded a few times. The rearrangement links TRBV7-3 to TRBJ2-5; possibly TRBD2 for D (6 bases). Germline V gene sequence: CDR1 SGHTA, CDR2 FQGTGA. V lost 5 bases and J 2 bases, leaving 12 bases between the germline ends. This CDR3 spans 14 amino acids. The CDR3 region is CASSAGIFQETQYF. The CDR3, as DNA: TGTGCCAGCAGCGCGGGGATCTTTCAAGAGACCCAGTACTTC.

The V and J genes are TRBV25-1 and TRBJ2-3, with D tentatively TRBD1 (6 bases). With 6 bases removed from V and 2 bases from J, the gap between germline ends came to 15 bases. The germline CDR1 and CDR2 sequences are MGHDK and SYGVNS. The CDR3 has 15 amino acids. CDR3 nucleotides: TGTGCCAGCAGCCCCTCAAGGGGGAACACAGATACGCAGTATTTT. Its translation is CASSPSRGNTDTQYF.

J is TRBJ2-7 and V is TRBV18, with D maybe TRBD1 (6 bases). Germline CDR1 and CDR2: KGHSH and LQKENI. Between the trimmed V and J ends, which lost 2 bases and 0 bases, there was a span of 8 bases. The CDR3 has 14 residues. The CDR3 reads CASSPGGNSYEQYF. The CDR3 DNA is TGTGCCAGCTCACCAGGGGGCAACTCCTACGAGCAGTACTTC.

Here the CDR3 DNA reads TGCGCCAGCTCGACCGACCCCTTGCGGGGGAAGGGTACGCAGTATTTT. This sequence encodes CASSTDPLRGKGTQYF. This sequence joins TRBV5-1 and TRBJ2-3; TRBD2 matches 7 bases. Germline CDR1 and CDR2: SGHRS and YFSETQ. The CDR3 runs 16 residues. V dropped 7 bases and J dropped 8; count of bases not matched to a gene: 19.

The chain has TRBV4-1 and TRBJ2-1; 12 bases are a match to TRBD1. This CDR3 comprises 16 residues. CDR1 is MGHRA, CDR2 YSYEKL, per germline. V lost 1 base and J lost 7; bases outside the gene matches: 5. CDR3 sequence: CASSQAGQGAKNEQFF. CDR3 DNA: TGCGCCAGCAGCCAAGCGGGACAGGGGGCTAAGAATGAGCAGTTCTTC.